The clone carrying this T cell receptor (beta chain) was counted ten times or more. These data come from a study of neurological immune-mediated disorders. Trimming stripped 7 bases from V and 6 bases from J, with 16 bases between. The CDR3 runs 14 residues. From the 5' RACE reads, TCRdb called clonotypes with MiXCR, one entry per CDR3 protein. This table has approximately 50,000 distinct CDR3 sequences, around 10% appearing once. The sample taken for sequencing was PBMCs. The chain is built from TRBV12-3 or TRBV12-4 and TRBJ2-1; D is undetermined. The source of this sequence is an older man with HTLV-1-associated myelopathy (HAM/TSP). This CDR3 reads CASKLRGAVNEQFF. DNA of the CDR3: TGTGCCAGCAAACTTCGCGGAGCAGTCAATGAGCAGTTCTTC.